This T cell receptor beta chain was captured in a study of cytotoxic CD8 clonotypes in ibrutinib-treated CLL. At the level of the study: Partial responses numbered around 24 and complete responses 2; after a median approximately 70 months, roughly 15 stayed remitted and roughly twelve progressed. Findings and caveats of the study: Clonality was elevated at ibrutinib response and had returned toward baseline at progression. Sustained-remission and progressing patients had different sampling times.

About this clone: Its antigen is unknown.

Profiled with immunoSEQ multiplex PCR; TCRdb holds only in-frame clones, not every one. Here the sample spans approximately 74,000 clones, around 82% being singletons. The source is a human donor with chronic lymphocytic leukemia. Sequences were derived from PBMCs, sampled at disease progression, from a patient treated with ibrutinib.

The CDR3: CASSLFRLNTEAFF. DNA of the CDR3: TGTGCCAGCAGTTTATTTCGCCTGAACACTGAAGCTTTCTTT. The chain couples TRBV28 to TRBJ1-1; D unclear. Germline V lookup: CDR1 MDHEN, CDR2 SYDVKM. The CDR3 consists of 14 residues. Trimming cost V 1 base and J 0 bases, with 6 bases left between them.